The 24 T cell receptor beta chains in this list originate from one sample, sequenced in a study of vaccination and CD4 T cells after COVID-19. No cognate antigen is known for these TCRs. Treatment in this sample: roughly 11-day PBMC culture with coronavirus spike peptide pools or control peptides (ViraFEST assay). Cultured CD4+ T cells had their DNA profiled by the Oncomine TCR Beta short-read assay. Via MiXCR, TCRdb re-called the PCR reads, giving one row per CDR3 protein. The table lists fewer than 9,000 distinct CDR3 sequences, roughly three fifths of them singletons, with roughly 22% in the top ten. The specimen sequenced was CD4+ T cells from blood, cultured in vitro. These receptors originate from a human donor who had recovered from COVID-19.

V is TRBV28 and J is TRBJ2-5, with a weak D call TRBD2 (5 bases). Trimming took 5 bases from V and 4 from J, leaving 20 bases between them. The length of the CDR3 is 16 residues. In germline, CDR1 is MDHEN, CDR2 SYDVKM. The CDR3 DNA is TGTGCCAGCAGTAGTAATGGACTTCAATCGGGAGAGACCCAGTACTTC. Translating it yields CASSSNGLQSGETQYF.

DNA of the CDR3: TGTGCCAGCAGGTTTACCGGGACAGGGATCGGCTACACCTTC. Protein: CASRFTGTGIGYTF. This chain connects TRBV28 to TRBJ1-2; 9 nucleotides align to TRBD1. CDR1 is MDHEN, CDR2 SYDVKM, per germline. Unmatched junction bases numbered 10, after V lost 6 bases and J lost 8 bases. The CDR3 sequence is 14 residues long.

The genes are TRBV6-1 and TRBJ1-5, with a tentative D call TRBD1 (6 bases). Germline CDR1 is MNHNS and CDR2 is SASEGT. The CDR3 totals 15 residues. Trimming shortened V by 3 bases and J by 2 bases, and 11 bases separated the two germline ends. CDR3 bases: TGTGCCAGCAGTGAGTTCGACAGGCGCAATCAGCCCCAGCATTTT. It translates to CASSEFDRRNQPQHF.

V gene TRBV5-4 combines with J gene TRBJ1-2; D is perhaps TRBD1 (6 bases). The CDR3 loop spans 14 amino acids. Between the trimmed V and J ends, which lost 1 base and 7 bases, there was a span of 14 bases. Per germline, CDR1 SGHNT and CDR2 YYREEE (reference sequence). The CDR3 protein is CASSLSTGYLGYTF. CDR3 bases: TGTGCCAGCAGCTTGAGTACAGGGTATCTTGGCTACACCTTC.

This clonotype turned up a few times. The gene calls are TRBV18 and TRBJ1-6; the match to TRBD1 covers 7 bases. Trimming at V came to 4 bases and at J to 8 bases, leaving 8 bases not matched to a gene. CDR3 length: 15 residues. Germline V gene sequence: CDR1 KGHSH, CDR2 LQKENI. The CDR3 DNA sequence: TGTGCCAGCTCACTTACAGGGGTGGGGGATTCACCCCTCCACTTT. Translated: CASSLTGVGDSPLHF.

This rearrangement joins TRBV30 to TRBJ1-4; D may be TRBD1 (5 bases). The germline V gene encodes CDR1 GTSNPN and CDR2 SVGIG (reference sequence). Trimming removed 3 bases from V and 12 bases from J, with 17 bases in between. CDR3 length: 13 residues. The CDR3 coding sequence is TGTGCCTGGAGCCTAGGGGTCCGGGGGGAACTGTTTTTT. As protein: CAWSLGVRGELFF.

V gene TRBV24-1 combines with J gene TRBJ2-3, with 11 nucleotides matching TRBD1. The CDR3 covers 16 residues. CDR1 and CDR2 from the germline V gene are KGHDR and SFDVKD. V lost 6 bases and J lost 4; bases outside the gene matches: 8. The CDR3 loop is CATSRGTGGWSDTQYF. Here the CDR3 DNA reads TGTGCCACCAGTCGGGGGACAGGGGGTTGGTCAGATACGCAGTATTTT.

The rearrangement joins TRBV7-9 to TRBJ2-7; D call uncertain. Germline assignment: CDR1 SEHNR and CDR2 FQNEAQ (reference sequence). This CDR3 is built from 14 residues. The V end lost 4 bases, the J end lost 5 bases, and 15 bases lay between the germline ends. DNA of the CDR3: TGTGCCAGCAGCTCTCCCCCAGAGGTCAACGAGCAGTACTTC. As protein: CASSSPPEVNEQYF.

This chain joins TRBV11-3 and TRBJ1-1; tentatively, D is TRBD1 (6 bases). With 7 bases removed from V and 4 bases from J, the gap between germline ends came to 13 bases. This CDR3 has 13 residues. Germline V gene data show CDR1 as SGHNT and CDR2 as YENEEA. The CDR3: CASIQRGGTEAFF. DNA of the CDR3: TGTGCCAGCATACAAAGGGGGGGCACTGAAGCTTTCTTT.

This clonotype was found once. CDR3 in DNA: TGTGCCAGCAGTGCGGTTCGGGACGGAAACTATGGCTACACCTTC. It is translated as CASSAVRDGNYGYTF. The chain carries TRBV6-1 and TRBJ1-2; TRBD1 is a possible D gene (5 bases). Trimming cost V 4 bases and J 2 bases, with 14 bases left between them. The CDR3 sequence is 15 residues long. Germline V CDR1 and CDR2: MNHNS, SASEGT.

The J gene is TRBJ1-1, the V gene TRBV30; D is unresolved. Trimming stripped 1 base from V and 7 bases from J, with 10 bases between. CDR3 length: 12 residues. From germline, CDR1 is GTSNPN and CDR2 SVGIG (reference sequence). DNA of the CDR3: TGTGCCTGGAGTGACTTTCGAGGTGAAGCTTTCTTT. Translation gives CAWSDFRGEAFF.

The rearrangement uses TRBV7-2 and TRBJ2-5; the D gene is possibly TRBD1 (6 bases). The CDR3 runs to 16 residues. The germline V gene has CDR1 SGHTA and CDR2 FQGNSA. V shed 5 bases and J shed 2 bases, with 18 bases lying between them. The CDR3 here is CASSPARDTRQETQYF. CDR3 in DNA: TGTGCCAGCAGCCCAGCCCGGGACACCCGACAAGAGACCCAGTACTTC.

CDR3 nucleotides: TGTGCCACCAGCAGAGATAGATCTCAGGGGCTTGAGACCCAGTACTTC. Protein product: CATSRDRSQGLETQYF. This chain connects TRBV15 to TRBJ2-5; tentatively, D is TRBD1 (6 bases). The CDR3 extends over 16 amino acids. V lost 0 bases and J lost 5, with 16 bases in between. Germline values: CDR1 LNHNV, CDR2 YYDKDF (reference sequence).

This chain joins TRBV4-1 and TRBJ1-2; maybe TRBD1 (6 bases). This CDR3 comprises 14 residues. CDR1 and CDR2 (germline): MGHRA, YSYEKL. Deletions cut 4 bases from V and 2 bases from J, with 11 bases between. In DNA, the CDR3 is TGCGCCAGCAGCCCGCAACAGGGCAACTATGGCTACACCTTC. Translation gives CASSPQQGNYGYTF.

The count of this clonotype is one. The chain links TRBV11-3 to TRBJ1-1; 8 bases are a match to TRBD1. Trimming removed 6 bases from V and 4 bases from J; junction bases left unmatched: 10. CDR1 and CDR2 from the germline V gene are SGHNT and YENEEA. CDR3 length equals 15 residues. CDR3 region: CASRDRGQAGTEAFF. The CDR3 DNA reads as TGTGCCAGCAGGGATCGGGGACAGGCGGGCACTGAAGCTTTCTTT.

The rearrangement uses TRBV7-9 and TRBJ1-2; TRBD1 is a possible D gene (5 bases). CDR3 length: 12 amino acids. Germline loops: CDR1 SEHNR, CDR2 FQNEAQ (reference sequence). Between the trimmed V and J ends, which lost 3 bases and 13 bases, there was a span of 15 bases. DNA of the CDR3: TGTGCCAGCAGCTTGGAGGAGGGGCCCGGCACCTTC. Protein product: CASSLEEGPGTF.

The chain has TRBV11-3 and TRBJ2-7; D remains ambiguous. Germline lookup yields CDR1 SGHNT and CDR2 YENEEA. The length of the CDR3 is 10 residues. V shed 8 bases and J shed 6 bases, with 8 bases lying between them. For the CDR3, the DNA is TGTGCCAGCTCACCGACCGAGCAGTACTTC. Translation: CASSPTEQYF.

The chain carries TRBV6-1 and TRBJ1-1, with TRBD1 matching over 7 bases. Per the germline V gene, CDR1 is MNHNS and CDR2 is SASEGT. With V trimmed by 9 bases and J by 5 bases, 9 bases remained unmatched. This CDR3 region has 13 residues. The CDR3 loop reads CASGKTGLTEAFF. The CDR3 nucleotides read TGTGCCAGTGGTAAGACAGGGTTGACTGAAGCTTTCTTT.

The CDR3 loop is CATSDLGPNYGYTF. The CDR3 DNA follows: TGTGCCACCAGTGACCTCGGGCCCAACTATGGCTACACCTTC. This rearrangement joins TRBV24-1 to TRBJ1-2; D unclear. This CDR3 is 14 amino acids long. CDR1 is KGHDR, CDR2 SFDVKD, per germline. The germline V and J ends were trimmed by 4 bases and 2 bases, with 10 bases remaining between them.

The CDR3 DNA sequence: TGTGCCAGCAGCTTAGCAACTAGGGGCCAGCCCCAGCATTTT. Protein sequence: CASSLATRGQPQHF. The chain links TRBV7-2 to TRBJ1-5; maybe TRBD1 (5 bases). The germline gives CDR1 SGHTA, CDR2 FQGNSA. CDR3 size: 14 residues. Deletions cut 0 bases from V and 7 bases from J, with 10 bases between.

This clonotype has more than one count but fewer than ten. J is TRBJ2-3 and V is TRBV7-2, with D tentatively TRBD1 or TRBD2 (5 bases each). V lost 2 bases, J lost 9 bases, and 12 bases lay in between. The germline gives CDR1 SGHTA, CDR2 FQGNSA. There are 13 residues in the CDR3. The DNA for the CDR3 is TGTGCCAGCAGCTTAAGAGGGGCCCGGACGCAGTATTTT. Encoded protein: CASSLRGARTQYF.

The J gene is TRBJ2-5, the V gene TRBV19; 8 bases align to TRBD1. Trimming at V came to 6 bases and at J to 2 bases, leaving 8 bases not matched to a gene. The germline V gene has CDR1 LNHDA and CDR2 SQIVND (reference sequence). The CDR3 is made up of 15 amino acids. DNA of the CDR3: TGTGCCAGTAGAACCACTTACAGGGGGCAAGAGACCCAGTACTTC. Translating gives CASRTTYRGQETQYF.

This chain connects TRBV7-3 to TRBJ2-3; D is unresolved. CDR1 and CDR2 from the germline V gene are SGHTA and FQGTGA. The germline V and J ends were trimmed by 2 bases and 4 bases, with 13 bases remaining between them. This CDR3 contains 15 residues. CDR3 residues: CASSLFGEGADTQYF. DNA for the CDR3: TGTGCCAGCAGCTTATTTGGGGAAGGCGCAGATACGCAGTATTTT.

This chain joins TRBV20-1 and TRBJ2-1; D gene ambiguous. The V end lost 0 bases, the J end lost 3 bases, and 9 bases lay between the germline ends. The CDR3 contains 14 residues. CDR1 and CDR2 from the germline V gene are DFQATT and SNEGSKA (reference sequence). DNA of the CDR3: TGCAGTGCTAGAGATTTAACTTTCTACAATGAGCAGTTCTTC. Its protein is CSARDLTFYNEQFF.